These 18 T cell receptor beta chains share one sample of origin, sequenced in a study of cytomegalovirus exposure and HLA in healthy donors. The PCR had 60 Vbeta and 13 Jbeta primers. Assay: immunoSEQ multiplex PCR; the TCRdb copy retains only in-frame clones and omits some. The data show more than 95,000 clones, more than 65% seen once. Sequencing used PBMCs. Source of these receptors: a woman in her thirties or forties in good health and CMV-seropositive.

This clone was counted only a few times. The chain carries TRBV30 and TRBJ2-3; TRBD2 might be the D (6 bases). V lost 2 bases, J lost 3 bases, and 12 bases lay in between. Germline CDR1 is GTSNPN and CDR2 is SVGIG (reference sequence). The CDR3 contains 14 residues. The CDR3 bases are TGTGCCTGGAGTATCGGCGGGGCTACAGATACGCAGTATTTT. This gives the protein CAWSIGGATDTQYF. Complete variable domain (other parts from reference TRBV30 and TRBJ2-3): SQTIHQWPATLVQPVGSPLSLECTVEGTSNPNLYWYRQAAGRGLQLLFYSVGIGQISSEVPQNLSASRPQDRQFILSSKKLLLSDSGFYLCAWSIGGATDTQYFGPGTRLTVL.

The rearrangement joins TRBV10-3 to TRBJ2-5; 7 nucleotides align to TRBD2. V lost 2 bases to trimming and J lost 1 base; unmatched junction nucleotides: 7. The germline V gene encodes CDR1 ENHRY and CDR2 SYGVKD. The CDR3 contains 16 residues. CDR3 sequence: CAISEAGAGLQETQYF. Written as DNA, the CDR3 is TGTGCCATCAGTGAGGCGGGAGCGGGGCTCCAAGAGACCCAGTACTTC.

The gene calls are TRBV6-4 and TRBJ2-3, with a tentative D call TRBD2 (6 bases). The ends were cut back, 3 bases at V and 6 bases at J, with 16 bases in the middle. Germline CDR1 MRHNA, CDR2 SNTAGT. CDR3 length: 15 amino acids. CDR3 region: CASSERAGTGDTQYF. The CDR3 DNA follows: TGTGCCAGCAGTGAAAGGGCGGGGACGGGGGATACGCAGTATTTT.

V gene TRBV29-1 combines with J gene TRBJ2-3; TRBD2 aligns across 8 bases. V gave up 7 bases and J gave up 3 bases; unmatched junction bases: 6. CDR1 and CDR2 (germline): SQVTM, ANQGSEA. The CDR3 totals 13 residues. The CDR3 nucleotides are TGCAGCGCAGAAGCGGGAGCAACAGATACGCAGTATTTT. Its protein is CSAEAGATDTQYF.

The V call is TRBV19, the J call TRBJ1-1; D is ambiguous. V was trimmed by 7 bases and J by 2 bases, leaving 8 bases between them. Per the germline V gene, CDR1 is LNHDA and CDR2 is SQIVND (reference sequence). The CDR3 consists of 12 residues. In DNA form, the CDR3 reads TGTGCCAGTAATGAGGGAAACACTGAAGCTTTCTTT. Translation: CASNEGNTEAFF.

This clone was observed a single time. The rearrangement uses TRBV18 and TRBJ1-2, with D unclear. V was shortened by 4 bases and J by 7 bases, with 7 bases between the two germline ends. This CDR3 region has 11 residues. Per the germline V gene, CDR1 is KGHSH and CDR2 is LQKENI. The CDR3 sequence is CASSQTGGYTF. The DNA for the CDR3 is TGTGCCAGCTCACAAACGGGTGGCTACACCTTC.

V and J are TRBV5-1 and TRBJ2-1; 11 bases map to TRBD2. V lost 6 bases and J lost 2; bases outside the gene matches: 4. The CDR3 totals 15 residues. The V gene's germline CDR1 is SGHRS and CDR2 YFSETQ. The DNA of the CDR3 is TGCGCCAGCACCACGACTAGCGGGGCCTACAATGAGCAGTTCTTC. It is translated as CASTTTSGAYNEQFF. The full variable domain, in which reference TRBV5-1 and TRBJ2-1 provide the parts outside the CDR3, is KAGVTQTPRYLIKTRGQQVTLSCSPISGHRSVSWYQQTPGQGLQFLFEYFSETQRNKGNFPGRFSGRQFSNSRSEMNVSTLELGDSALYLCASTTTSGAYNEQFFGPGTRLTVL.

This clone turned up a few times. The V and J genes are TRBV2 and TRBJ2-3; a weak D match, TRBD1 (5 bases). V was trimmed by 7 bases and J by 3 bases, leaving 14 bases between them. The CDR3 covers 14 residues. In germline, CDR1 is SNHLY, CDR2 FYNNEI. CDR3 bases: TGTGCCAGCAATCTCGGCAGGGTTACAGATACGCAGTATTTT. This sequence encodes CASNLGRVTDTQYF.

This CDR3 reads CASSLWGRYNEQFF. CDR3 nucleotide sequence: TGTGCCAGCAGCCTCTGGGGGCGGTACAATGAGCAGTTCTTC. The rearrangement uses TRBV28 and TRBJ2-1; D perhaps matches TRBD1 (6 bases). Germline assignment: CDR1 MDHEN and CDR2 SYDVKM. Trimming removed 6 bases at V and 4 bases at J, with 13 bases between. CDR3 length equals 14 residues.

V is TRBV28 and J is TRBJ2-7, with D possibly matching TRBD2 (5 bases). V lost 5 bases, J lost 5 bases, and 16 bases lay in between. The CDR3 consists of 14 residues. The germline CDR1 and CDR2 sequences are MDHEN and SYDVKM. CDR3 sequence (DNA): TGTGCCAGCAGTATACCGACTATGTCGAACGAGCAGTACTTC. Its protein is CASSIPTMSNEQYF. Full variable domain (rest looked up from reference TRBV28 and TRBJ2-7): DVKVTQSSRYLVKRTGEKVFLECVQDMDHENMFWYRQDPGLGLRLIYFSYDVKMKEKGDIPEGYSVSREKKERFSLILESASTNQTSMYLCASSIPTMSNEQYFGPGTRLTVT.

The CDR3 nucleotides read TGTGCCTGGAGTGTCAAGGGGGGGAATCAGCCCCAGCATTTT. This gives the protein CAWSVKGGNQPQHF. The gene calls are TRBV30 and TRBJ1-5, with D possibly TRBD1 on 6 matching bases. Between the trimmed V and J ends, which lost 0 bases and 4 bases, there was a span of 10 bases. Germline CDR1 GTSNPN, CDR2 SVGIG (reference sequence). This CDR3 spans 14 amino acids.

The chain joins TRBV7-2 to TRBJ2-1; 12 nucleotides agree with TRBD2. J was trimmed by 2 bases and V by 10 bases; bases with no gene match: 3. Per the germline V gene, CDR1 is SGHTA and CDR2 is FQGNSA. CDR3 size: 14 residues. The CDR3 is CAIRLAGAYNEQFF. The CDR3, as DNA: TGTGCCATCAGACTAGCGGGGGCCTACAATGAGCAGTTCTTC.

The CDR3 sequence is CASSYRDRGSREQFF. CDR3 coding DNA: TGTGCCAGCAGCTACCGGGACAGGGGGTCGCGTGAGCAGTTCTTC. The rearrangement links TRBV5-6 to TRBJ2-1; 11 bases map to TRBD1. The CDR3 runs 15 residues. Germline-derived CDR1 and CDR2 are SGHDT and YYEEEE. V dropped 3 bases and J dropped 9; count of bases not matched to a gene: 8.

This rearrangement joins TRBV6-6 to TRBJ2-5; TRBD2 matches at 7 bases. Unmatched junction bases numbered 12, after V lost 6 bases and J lost 5 bases. The CDR3 covers 15 residues. Germline V CDR1 and CDR2: MNHNY, SVGAGI (reference sequence). This CDR3 reads CASRATSEGWETQYF. In DNA, the CDR3 is TGTGCCAGCAGGGCAACTAGCGAGGGGTGGGAGACCCAGTACTTC.

The chain employs TRBV4-1 and TRBJ1-1; 9 bases line up with TRBD1. The J segment lost 10 bases and the V segment lost 6 bases, leaving 12 bases of the junction unmatched. The CDR3 has 14 residues. Germline V lookup: CDR1 MGHRA, CDR2 YSYEKL. Written as DNA, the CDR3 is TGCGCCAGCAGTCAACCTGGGACAGGGAGAGGAGCTTTCTTT. Translating gives CASSQPGTGRGAFF.

This chain uses TRBV5-4 with TRBJ2-3, with 14 bases fitting TRBD2. Germline CDR1 reads SGHNT; CDR2 reads YYREEE (reference sequence). V shed 3 bases, J shed 0 bases, and the junction held 9 bases outside the gene matches. The CDR3 sequence is 19 residues long. CDR3 sequence (DNA): TGTGCCAGCAGCTCACCCGGGACTAGCGGGGGCTATAGCACAGATACGCAGTATTTT. Protein sequence: CASSSPGTSGGYSTDTQYF.

V is TRBV4-1 and J is TRBJ1-2; no firm D call. There are 15 residues in the CDR3. Germline V gene data show CDR1 as MGHRA and CDR2 as YSYEKL. V lost 1 base, J lost 4 bases, and 13 bases lay in between. Written as DNA, the CDR3 is TGCGCCAGCAGCCAAGTACACCCCGGGTCCTATGGCTACACCTTC. The encoded protein is CASSQVHPGSYGYTF.

The chain employs TRBV28 and TRBJ1-4; 8 nucleotides match TRBD1. CDR1 is MDHEN, CDR2 SYDVKM, per germline. The CDR3 is 17 amino acids. After removal of 5 bases from V and 6 bases from J, the junction contained 14 bases not matched to a gene. The CDR3 loop is CASSPMGWTGTDEKLFF. The CDR3 nucleotides read TGTGCCAGCAGTCCAATGGGATGGACAGGGACGGATGAAAAACTGTTTTTT. Full variable domain (outside the CDR3, taken from reference TRBV28 and TRBJ1-4): DVKVTQSSRYLVKRTGEKVFLECVQDMDHENMFWYRQDPGLGLRLIYFSYDVKMKEKGDIPEGYSVSREKKERFSLILESASTNQTSMYLCASSPMGWTGTDEKLFFGSGTQLSVL.